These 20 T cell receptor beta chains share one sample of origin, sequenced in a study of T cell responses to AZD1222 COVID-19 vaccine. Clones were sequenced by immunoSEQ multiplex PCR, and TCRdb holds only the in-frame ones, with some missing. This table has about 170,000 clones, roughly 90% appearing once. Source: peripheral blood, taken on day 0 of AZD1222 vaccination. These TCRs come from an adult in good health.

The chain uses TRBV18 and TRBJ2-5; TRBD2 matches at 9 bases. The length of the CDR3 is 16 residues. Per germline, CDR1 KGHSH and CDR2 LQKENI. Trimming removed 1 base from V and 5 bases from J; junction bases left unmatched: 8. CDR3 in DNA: TGTGCCAGCTCACCACGAGCAGCGGGAGGACGGGAGACCCAGTACTTC. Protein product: CASSPRAAGGRETQYF. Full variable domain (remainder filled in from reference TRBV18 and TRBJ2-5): NAGVMQNPRHLVRRRGQEARLRCSPMKGHSHVYWYRQLPEEGLKFMVYLQKENIIDESGMPKERFSAEFPKEGPSILRIQQVVRGDSAAYFCASSPRAAGGRETQYFGPGTRLLVL.

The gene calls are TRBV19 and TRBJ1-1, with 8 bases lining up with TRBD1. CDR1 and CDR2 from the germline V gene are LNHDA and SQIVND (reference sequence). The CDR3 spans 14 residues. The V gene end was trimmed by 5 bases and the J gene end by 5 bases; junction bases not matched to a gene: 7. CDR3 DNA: TGTGCCAGTAGTCTCACCGGGACAGGAACTGAAGCTTTCTTT. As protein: CASSLTGTGTEAFF.

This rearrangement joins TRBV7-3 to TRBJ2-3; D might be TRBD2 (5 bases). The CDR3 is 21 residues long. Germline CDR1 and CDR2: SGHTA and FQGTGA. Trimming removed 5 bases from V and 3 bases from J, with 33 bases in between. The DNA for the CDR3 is TGTGCCAGCAGCCGCGCCCGCTCAAGAGGGATTATCCCCTCCTCTACAGATACGCAGTATTTT. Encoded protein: CASSRARSRGIIPSSTDTQYF.

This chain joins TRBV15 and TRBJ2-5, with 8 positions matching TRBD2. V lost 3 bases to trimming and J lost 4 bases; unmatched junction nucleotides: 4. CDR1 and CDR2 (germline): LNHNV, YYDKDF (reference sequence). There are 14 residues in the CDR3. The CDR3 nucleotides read TGTGCCACCAGCAGGGGACTAGGCCGAGAGACCCAGTACTTC. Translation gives CATSRGLGRETQYF. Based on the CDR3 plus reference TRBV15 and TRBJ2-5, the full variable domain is DAMVIQNPRYQVTQFGKPVTLSCSQTLNHNVMYWYQQKSSQAPKLLFHYYDKDFNNEADTPDNFQSRRPNTSFCFLDIRSPGLGDTAMYLCATSRGLGRETQYFGPGTRLLVL.

The CDR3 bases are TGTGCCAGCAGCTCAGCACCGGGACGGAAGCGTTCCTTGGAGACCCAGTACTTC. Amino acids: CASSSAPGRKRSLETQYF. The chain links TRBV7-8 to TRBJ2-5; D might be TRBD1 or TRBD2, each matching 5 bases. This CDR3 region has 18 residues. V lost 4 bases and J 5 bases, leaving 26 bases between the germline ends. The germline CDR1 and CDR2 sequences are SGHVS and FQNEAQ.

CDR3 in amino acids: CASAPPGWNQPQHF. The CDR3 DNA sequence: TGTGCCAGTGCCCCCCCGGGTTGGAATCAGCCCCAGCATTTT. This chain connects TRBV19 to TRBJ1-5; D is uncertain. V was shortened by 8 bases and J by 4 bases, with 15 bases between the two germline ends. This CDR3 comprises 14 residues. Germline CDR1 LNHDA, CDR2 SQIVND (reference sequence).

In DNA form, the CDR3 reads TGTGCCAGCAGCACGCAATCTTCTACAGGCACAGATACGCAGTATTTT. This encodes CASSTQSSTGTDTQYF. J is TRBJ2-3 and V is TRBV7-2, with D hard to call. Germline V gene lookup returns CDR1 SGHTA and CDR2 FQGNSA. The CDR3 totals 16 residues. Between the trimmed V and J ends, which lost 5 bases and 1 base, there was a span of 16 bases.

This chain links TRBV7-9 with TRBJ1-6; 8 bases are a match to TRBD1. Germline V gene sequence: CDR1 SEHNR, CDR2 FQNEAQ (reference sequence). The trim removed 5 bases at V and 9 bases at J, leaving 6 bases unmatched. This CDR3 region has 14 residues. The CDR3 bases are TGTGCCAGCAGCCCGGACAGGGAGAGTTCACCCCTCCACTTT. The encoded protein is CASSPDRESSPLHF. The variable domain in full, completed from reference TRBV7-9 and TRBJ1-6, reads DTGVSQNPRHKITKRGQNVTFRCDPISEHNRLYWYRQTLGQGPEFLTYFQNEAQLEKSRLLSDRFSAERPKGSFSTLEIQRTEQGDSAMYLCASSPDRESSPLHFGNGTRLTVT.

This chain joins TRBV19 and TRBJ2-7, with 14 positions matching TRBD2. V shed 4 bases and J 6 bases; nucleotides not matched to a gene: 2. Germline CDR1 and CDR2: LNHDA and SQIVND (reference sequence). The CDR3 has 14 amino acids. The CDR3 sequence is CASSRTSGRLEQYF. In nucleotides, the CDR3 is TGTGCCAGTAGTAGGACTAGCGGGAGGCTCGAGCAGTACTTC.

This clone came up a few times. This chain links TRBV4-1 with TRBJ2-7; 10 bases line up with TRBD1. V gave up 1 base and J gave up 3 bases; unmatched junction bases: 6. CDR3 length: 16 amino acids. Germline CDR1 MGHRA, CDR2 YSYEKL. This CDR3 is CASSQVLGQGFYEQYF. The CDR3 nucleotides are TGCGCCAGCAGCCAAGTACTGGGACAGGGGTTCTACGAGCAGTACTTC.

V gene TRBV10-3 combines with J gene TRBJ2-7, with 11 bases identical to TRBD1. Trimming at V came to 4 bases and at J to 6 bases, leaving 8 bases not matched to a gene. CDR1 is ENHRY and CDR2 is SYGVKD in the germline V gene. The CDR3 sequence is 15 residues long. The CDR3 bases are TGTGCCATCAGTGTGGGTCGGACAGGGGGCGCCGAGCAGTACTTC. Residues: CAISVGRTGGAEQYF.

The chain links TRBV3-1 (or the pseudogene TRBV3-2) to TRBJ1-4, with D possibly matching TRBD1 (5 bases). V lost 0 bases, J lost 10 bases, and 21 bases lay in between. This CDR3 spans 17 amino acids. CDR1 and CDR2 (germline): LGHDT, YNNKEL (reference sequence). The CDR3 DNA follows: TGTGCCAGCAGCCAAGATCGCGTTTTGGGGACCCGGGGAAAACTGTTTTTT. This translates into CASSQDRVLGTRGKLFF.

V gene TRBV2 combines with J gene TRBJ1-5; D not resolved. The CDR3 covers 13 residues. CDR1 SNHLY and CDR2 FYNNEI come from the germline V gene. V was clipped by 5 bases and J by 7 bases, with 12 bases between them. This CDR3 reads CASSIQFYQPQHF. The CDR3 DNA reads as TGTGCCAGCAGTATACAGTTCTACCAGCCCCAGCATTTT.

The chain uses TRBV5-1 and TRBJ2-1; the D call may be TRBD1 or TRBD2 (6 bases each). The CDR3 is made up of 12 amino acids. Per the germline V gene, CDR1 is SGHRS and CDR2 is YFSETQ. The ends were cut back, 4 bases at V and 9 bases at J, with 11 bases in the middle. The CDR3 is CASSPGAGEQFF. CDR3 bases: TGCGCCAGCAGCCCGGGGGCCGGTGAGCAGTTCTTC.

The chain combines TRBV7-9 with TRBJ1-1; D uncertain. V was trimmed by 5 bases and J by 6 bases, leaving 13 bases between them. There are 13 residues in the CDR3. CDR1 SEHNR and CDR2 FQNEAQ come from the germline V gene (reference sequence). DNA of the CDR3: TGTGCCAGCAGCCCGAGTCTGGTCCCTGAAGCTTTCTTT. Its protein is CASSPSLVPEAFF. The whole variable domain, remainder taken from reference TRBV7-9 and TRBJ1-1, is DTGVSQNPRHKITKRGQNVTFRCDPISEHNRLYWYRQTLGQGPEFLTYFQNEAQLEKSRLLSDRFSAERPKGSFSTLEIQRTEQGDSAMYLCASSPSLVPEAFFGQGTRLTVV.

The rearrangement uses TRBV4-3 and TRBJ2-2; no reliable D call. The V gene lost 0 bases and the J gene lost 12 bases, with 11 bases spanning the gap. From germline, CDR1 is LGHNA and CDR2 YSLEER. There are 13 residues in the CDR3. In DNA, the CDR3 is TGCGCCAGCAGCCAAGAAACCAGTTTGCAGCTGTTTTTT. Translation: CASSQETSLQLFF.

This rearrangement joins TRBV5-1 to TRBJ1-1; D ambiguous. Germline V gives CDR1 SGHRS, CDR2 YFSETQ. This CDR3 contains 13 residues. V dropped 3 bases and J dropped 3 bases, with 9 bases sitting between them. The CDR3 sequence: CASSSGVYTEAFF. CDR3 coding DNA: TGCGCCAGCAGCTCCGGCGTTTACACTGAAGCTTTCTTT.

The CDR3 reads CASSARLAVTYYEQYF. The CDR3 DNA reads TGTGCCAGCAGTGCCCGACTAGCGGTGACATACTACGAGCAGTACTTC. The rearrangement joins TRBV2 to TRBJ2-7; TRBD2 aligns across 9 bases. The germline V gene has CDR1 SNHLY and CDR2 FYNNEI. V was clipped by 4 bases and J by 3 bases; unmatched bases: 10. The CDR3 totals 16 residues.

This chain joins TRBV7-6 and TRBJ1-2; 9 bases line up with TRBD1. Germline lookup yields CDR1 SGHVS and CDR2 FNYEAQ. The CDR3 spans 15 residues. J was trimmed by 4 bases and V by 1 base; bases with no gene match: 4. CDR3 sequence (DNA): TGTGCCAGCAGCTTAGGGACAGGGGCAATCTATGGCTACACCTTC. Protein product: CASSLGTGAIYGYTF.

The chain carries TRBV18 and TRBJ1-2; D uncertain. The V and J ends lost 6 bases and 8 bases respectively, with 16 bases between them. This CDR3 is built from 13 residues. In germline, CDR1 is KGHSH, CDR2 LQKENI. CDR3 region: CASSPRAPRGYTF. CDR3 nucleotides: TGTGCCAGCTCCCCGCGGGCCCCTCGGGGCTACACCTTC. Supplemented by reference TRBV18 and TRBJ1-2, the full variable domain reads NAGVMQNPRHLVRRRGQEARLRCSPMKGHSHVYWYRQLPEEGLKFMVYLQKENIIDESGMPKERFSAEFPKEGPSILRIQQVVRGDSAAYFCASSPRAPRGYTFGSGTRLTVV.